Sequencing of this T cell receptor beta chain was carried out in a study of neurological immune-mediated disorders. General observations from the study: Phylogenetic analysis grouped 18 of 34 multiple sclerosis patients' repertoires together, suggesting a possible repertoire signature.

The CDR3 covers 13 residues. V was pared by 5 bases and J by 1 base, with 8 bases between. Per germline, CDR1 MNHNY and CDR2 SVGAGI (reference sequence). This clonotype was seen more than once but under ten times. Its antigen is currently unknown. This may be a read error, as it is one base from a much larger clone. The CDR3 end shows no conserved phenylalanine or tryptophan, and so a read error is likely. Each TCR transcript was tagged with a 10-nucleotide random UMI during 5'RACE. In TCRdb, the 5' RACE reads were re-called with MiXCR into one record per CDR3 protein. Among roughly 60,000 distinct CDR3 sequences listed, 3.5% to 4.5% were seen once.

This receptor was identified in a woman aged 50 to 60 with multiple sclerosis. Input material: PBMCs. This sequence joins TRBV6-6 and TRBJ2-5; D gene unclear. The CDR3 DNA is TGTGCCAGCAGTCTCCCGGGCCAAGAGACCCAGTACATC. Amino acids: CASSLPGQETQYI.